Reported below is one T cell receptor beta chain. Its antigen is unidentified. This specimen comes from a study of cytomegalovirus exposure and HLA in healthy donors. General observations from the study: In a later analysis, HLA-associated TCR beta chains were more clonally expanded than equally common others.

Looked up from germline, CDR1 is SGHTA and CDR2 is FQGTGA. The CDR3 is 15 amino acids. V lost 4 bases to trimming and J lost 7 bases, with 19 bases between them. Unrecorded immune exposure was likely among donors, who were nominally healthy when sampled. The primer mix had 60 Vbeta and 13 Jbeta primers. Data came from immunoSEQ multiplex PCR; TCRdb stores just in-frame clones and leaves some out. The top ten clones hold 20% to 25% of a sample with 63,000 or so clones, around four fifths of them seen once. The gene calls are TRBV7-3 and TRBJ2-5; perhaps TRBD2 as D (5 bases). Specimen: PBMCs. The receptor comes from a woman aged 25 to 45 in good health and CMV-seropositive. The CDR3 nucleotides are TGTGCCAGCAGCTGGTCCAGCGGAAACGGCAGGACCCAGTACTTC. Its protein is CASSWSSGNGRTQYF.